Detailed here is one T cell receptor (beta chain). The V end lost 6 bases, the J end lost 2 bases, and 12 bases lay between the germline ends. Germline V gene sequence: CDR1 LNHDA, CDR2 SQIVND (reference sequence). The CDR3 contains 14 residues. It was with 60 Vbeta and 13 Jbeta primers that the PCR ran. TCRdb keeps only in-frame clones here, not all; method: immunoSEQ multiplex PCR. The repertoire holds about 77,000 clones, with approximately 80% as singletons. The data were obtained in a study of cytomegalovirus exposure and HLA in healthy donors. This TCR came from a man in his forties or fifties in good health and CMV-seronegative. The chain combines TRBV19 with TRBJ2-3, with D maybe TRBD2 (5 bases). Sequencing was done on a sample of PBMCs. The CDR3 here is CASRARVATDTQYF. The CDR3 coding sequence is TGTGCCAGTAGGGCGAGGGTGGCCACAGATACGCAGTATTTT.